The next 17 T cell receptor beta chains were all read from a single sample in a study of blood T cell repertoires in COVID-19 (TCRdb year 2020). Libraries came from the immunoSEQ multiplex PCR assay. In its TCRdb copy, this immuneACCESS table keeps in-frame sequences only and misses some clones. Where compared with another copy, unresolved V genes explain less than half of these, and the others have no known cause. The sample table shows 75,000 to 95,000 clones, and 88% are seen once. Of the sample, about 21% is held by the ten largest clones. Sample: peripheral blood. The receptors come from a human donor in a cohort sampled during active COVID-19.

The CDR3 coding sequence is TGTGCCAGCAGTACAGGGTATGGCTACACCTTC. Amino acid sequence: CASSTGYGYTF. The chain joins TRBV7-9 to TRBJ1-2; D perhaps matches TRBD1 (6 bases). The length of the CDR3 is 11 residues. V lost 6 bases and J 5 bases, leaving 7 bases between the germline ends. Per germline, CDR1 SEHNR and CDR2 FQNEAQ (reference sequence).

This clone occurred once. V and J are TRBV7-2 and TRBJ1-2; TRBD1 agrees at 7 bases. J lost 8 bases, V lost 5 bases, and 8 bases had no gene match. The CDR3 has 13 amino acids. Germline V gives CDR1 SGHTA, CDR2 FQGNSA. The CDR3 here is CASSGRDSRGYTF. The CDR3 DNA reads TGTGCCAGCAGCGGCCGGGACAGCCGCGGCTACACCTTC.

V usage is TRBV18 and J usage is TRBJ2-5; 9 nucleotides align to TRBD2. V trimming: 0 bases; J trimming: 1 base; junction bases outside the gene matches: 6. The CDR3 spans 17 residues. Germline-derived CDR1 and CDR2 are KGHSH and LQKENI. The CDR3 nucleotides read TGTGCCAGCTCACCACCTTTCGTAGCGGGGGTCCAAGAGACCCAGTACTTC. Translated: CASSPPFVAGVQETQYF.

V and J are TRBV27 and TRBJ2-7, with 7 bases that match TRBD1. Germline V gene sequence: CDR1 MNHEY, CDR2 SMNVEV (reference sequence). The length of the CDR3 is 13 residues. V lost 4 bases, J lost 4 bases, and 4 bases stayed unmatched. The CDR3 here is CASSSGQRYEQYF. The CDR3 DNA reads TGTGCCAGCAGTTCGGGACAGAGATACGAGCAGTACTTC.

CDR3 region: CSSPENYGYTF. In nucleotides, the CDR3 is TGCAGTTCCCCTGAGAACTATGGCTACACCTTC. This chain links TRBV20-1 with TRBJ1-2; unclear D gene. Per germline, CDR1 DFQATT and CDR2 SNEGSKA (reference sequence). V was shortened by 8 bases and J by 2 bases, with 9 bases between the two germline ends. The CDR3 has 11 residues.

The rearrangement links TRBV4-1 to TRBJ2-2, with TRBD2 matching over 10 bases. Trimming at V came to 0 bases and at J to 5 bases, leaving 12 bases not matched to a gene. This CDR3 has 19 residues. Germline lookup yields CDR1 MGHRA and CDR2 YSYEKL. The CDR3 nucleotides read TGCGCCAGCAGCCAAGATGGGGGGCTAGCGGGAGTCGGTACCGGGGAGCTGTTTTTT. It specifies CASSQDGGLAGVGTGELFF.

The J gene is TRBJ2-5, the V gene TRBV6-5; 9 bases match TRBD2. J was trimmed by 6 bases and V by 7 bases; bases with no gene match: 6. CDR1 is MNHEY, CDR2 SVGAGI, per germline. The CDR3 is 13 amino acids. The CDR3 reads CASIMTSGQTQYF. DNA of the CDR3: TGTGCCAGCATTATGACTAGCGGACAGACCCAGTACTTC.

This clone was detected once. The rearrangement links TRBV3-1 (or the pseudogene TRBV3-2) to TRBJ1-1; unclear D gene. The CDR3 runs 14 residues. Trimming pared 3 bases from V and 0 bases from J, leaving 8 bases between. The germline CDR1 and CDR2 sequences are LGHDT and YNNKEL (reference sequence). The CDR3 region is CASSHGVMNTEAFF. The CDR3 DNA reads TGTGCCAGCAGCCACGGAGTAATGAACACTGAAGCTTTCTTT.

The chain employs TRBV19 and TRBJ2-5; D might be TRBD2 (6 bases). The ends were cut back, 6 bases at V and 5 bases at J, with 13 bases in the middle. The CDR3 contains 13 residues. Germline V gene lookup returns CDR1 LNHDA and CDR2 SQIVND (reference sequence). This CDR3 is CASRGGWRETQYF. For the CDR3, the DNA is TGTGCCAGTAGGGGGGGTTGGCGGGAGACCCAGTACTTC.

This clone was seen a few times. The chain links TRBV7-2 to TRBJ2-3; 11 bases map to TRBD2. CDR3 size: 17 residues. Germline loops: CDR1 SGHTA, CDR2 FQGNSA. The trim removed 1 base at V and 3 bases at J, leaving 6 bases unmatched. CDR3 sequence (DNA): TGTGCCAGCAGCTTAGGGGGGACTAGCGGTTCGACAGATACGCAGTATTTT. Encoded protein: CASSLGGTSGSTDTQYF.

This chain uses TRBV6-5 with TRBJ2-5; 8 nucleotides line up with TRBD1. Germline CDR1 reads MNHEY; CDR2 reads SVGAGI. Trimming took 6 bases from V and 5 from J; bases not matched to a gene: 8. There are 14 residues in the CDR3. CDR3 sequence (DNA): TGTGCCAGCAGGGGCGACAGGGGCCGGGAGACCCAGTACTTC. Protein sequence: CASRGDRGRETQYF.

V usage is TRBV19 and J usage is TRBJ2-5; possibly TRBD2 for D (6 bases). CDR1 and CDR2 from the germline V gene are LNHDA and SQIVND (reference sequence). This CDR3 is 15 amino acids long. V was pared by 7 bases and J by 1 base, with 16 bases between. The CDR3 nucleotides are TGTGCCAGTACCCAGATCGGGGGAGTCCAAGAGACCCAGTACTTC. This translates into CASTQIGGVQETQYF.

V gene TRBV10-1 combines with J gene TRBJ1-1, with 7 positions matching TRBD1. The ends lost 0 bases at V and 3 bases at J; junction bases unmatched: 10. Per the germline V gene, CDR1 is WNHNN and CDR2 is SYGVQD (reference sequence). The CDR3 has 17 residues. The CDR3 is CASSESIQGGADTEAFF. CDR3 DNA sequence: TGCGCCAGCAGTGAGTCTATTCAGGGGGGCGCGGACACTGAAGCTTTCTTT.

V gene TRBV2 combines with J gene TRBJ2-7; 12 bases line up with TRBD2. The CDR3 has 15 amino acids. V shed 4 bases and J 3 bases; nucleotides not matched to a gene: 4. Looked up from germline, CDR1 is SNHLY and CDR2 is FYNNEI. CDR3 bases: TGTGCCAGCAGTGGGACTAGCGGGGAATTCTACGAGCAGTACTTC. It specifies CASSGTSGEFYEQYF.

The rearrangement uses TRBV6-4 and TRBJ1-5; TRBD1 might be the D (5 bases). The CDR3 covers 12 residues. CDR1 and CDR2 from the germline V gene are MRHNA and SNTAGT. The germline V and J ends were trimmed by 10 bases and 9 bases, with 16 bases remaining between them. CDR3 residues: CANNSFQGPQHF. In DNA form, the CDR3 reads TGTGCCAACAACAGCTTCCAGGGGCCCCAGCATTTT.

V usage is TRBV19 and J usage is TRBJ2-7, with 9 bases matching TRBD1. V trimming: 5 bases; J trimming: 3 bases; junction bases outside the gene matches: 5. The CDR3 is 14 amino acids. Germline-derived CDR1 and CDR2 are LNHDA and SQIVND (reference sequence). The CDR3 loop is CASSLTGGLYEQYF. The CDR3 DNA is TGTGCCAGTAGTCTCACAGGGGGCCTCTACGAGCAGTACTTC.

The chain recombines TRBV7-2 with TRBJ2-1; 10 bases are a match to TRBD2. The CDR3 extends over 14 amino acids. V was pared by 5 bases and J by 7 bases, with 5 bases of the junction left unmatched. In germline, CDR1 is SGHTA, CDR2 FQGNSA. The CDR3 loop reads CASSHGTSANEQFF. The CDR3 bases are TGTGCCAGCAGCCACGGGACTAGCGCTAATGAGCAGTTCTTC.